The sequence of this T cell receptor beta chain was determined in a study of blood T cells in healthy people across ages. This clonotype was observed a few times. Primers used in a second PCR of about 6 to 11 cycles were a sample-barcoded 5' primer and a J-beta primer mix. The study obtained at least 2.5 million CDR3-containing paired-end reads from every sample. A single record per CDR3 protein comes from TCRdb applying MiXCR to the 5' RACE reads. The repertoire has about 800,000 distinct CDR3 sequences, approximately 25% of them found once; the top ten carry under 4.5%. Every donor contributed around 10 milliliters of peripheral blood by blood draw. The data were also submitted as part of a second study, on T cells of mothers and their children.

The specimen was blood. This receptor was identified in a boy between 10 and 17 years old in good health.

The CDR3 reads CASSLMGGEYEQYF. The CDR3, as DNA: TGTGCCAGCAGCTTAATGGGGGGGGAATACGAGCAGTACTTC. J is TRBJ2-7 and V is TRBV7-2; TRBD2 agrees at 7 bases. The length of the CDR3 is 14 residues. The germline gives CDR1 SGHTA, CDR2 FQGNSA. J was trimmed by 4 bases and V by 2 bases; bases with no gene match: 5.